This TCR beta chain was sequenced during a study of graft-versus-host responses after intestinal transplantation. Overall study context: Those transplanted obtained multivisceral, liver-intestinal, or isolated intestinal grafts. Induction using anti-thymocyte globulin, followed by tacrolimus and steroids for two to four years, was given to all recipients. Study-wide points: Recipient marrow harbored GvH clones, some of which surfaced first in ileum or blood.

On this clone itself: What it recognizes is unknown.

Trimming took 2 bases from V and 4 from J, leaving 12 bases between them. The CDR3 sequence is 14 residues long. From germline, CDR1 is KGHSH and CDR2 LQKENI. Some clones are missing from TCRdb's copy, which holds only in-frame ones; the method was immunoSEQ multiplex PCR. The table has approximately 120,000 clones, just over 90% seen once. V gene TRBV18 combines with J gene TRBJ2-7, with D perhaps matching TRBD1 (6 bases). Sequenced here: unstimulated CD4+ T cells sorted from spleen or lymph node cells, sampled before intestinal transplant. The receptor comes from a human donor who received an intestinal transplant. The CDR3 DNA sequence: TGTGCCAGCTCACCAGGCTTTCAGGGGTACGAGCAGTACTTC. This translates into CASSPGFQGYEQYF.